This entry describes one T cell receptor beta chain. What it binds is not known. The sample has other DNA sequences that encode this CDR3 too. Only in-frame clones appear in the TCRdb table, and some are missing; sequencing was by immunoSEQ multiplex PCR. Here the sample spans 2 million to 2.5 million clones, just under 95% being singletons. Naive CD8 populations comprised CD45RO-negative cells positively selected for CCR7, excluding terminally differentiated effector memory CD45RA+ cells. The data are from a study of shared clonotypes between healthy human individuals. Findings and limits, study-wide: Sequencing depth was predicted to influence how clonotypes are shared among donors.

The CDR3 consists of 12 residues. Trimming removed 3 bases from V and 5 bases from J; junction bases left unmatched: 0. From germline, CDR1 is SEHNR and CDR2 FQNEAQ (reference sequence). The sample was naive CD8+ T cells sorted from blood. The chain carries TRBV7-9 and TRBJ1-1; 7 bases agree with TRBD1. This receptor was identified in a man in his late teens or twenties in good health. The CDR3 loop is CASSLTGTEAFF. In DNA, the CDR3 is TGTGCCAGCAGCTTGACAGGGACTGAAGCTTTCTTT.